This TCR beta chain was sequenced in a study of T cell responses to AZD1222 COVID-19 vaccine. Study results and limitations: Repertoires were sampled only after the peak T cell response. The donors showed a predominance of white British ancestry and of females, with possible underestimation of clonal diversity.

This CDR3 comprises 14 residues. In germline, CDR1 is MNHEY, CDR2 SVGEGT. V gave up 5 bases and J gave up 1 base, with 11 bases separating them. A note on this clone: Antigen unknown.

The table came from immunoSEQ multiplex PCR; TCRdb's copy has only in-frame clones and leaves some out. The sample includes 110,000 to 150,000 clones, about 92% of them seen just once. The gene calls are TRBV6-2 or TRBV6-3 and TRBJ1-1; no clear D. The receptor comes from an adult who had recovered from COVID-19. This material consisted of peripheral blood, taken after recovery from COVID-19. In nucleotides, the CDR3 is TGTGCCAGCAGTCTAGGCCTAGCGAACACTGAAGCTTTCTTT. Translated: CASSLGLANTEAFF.